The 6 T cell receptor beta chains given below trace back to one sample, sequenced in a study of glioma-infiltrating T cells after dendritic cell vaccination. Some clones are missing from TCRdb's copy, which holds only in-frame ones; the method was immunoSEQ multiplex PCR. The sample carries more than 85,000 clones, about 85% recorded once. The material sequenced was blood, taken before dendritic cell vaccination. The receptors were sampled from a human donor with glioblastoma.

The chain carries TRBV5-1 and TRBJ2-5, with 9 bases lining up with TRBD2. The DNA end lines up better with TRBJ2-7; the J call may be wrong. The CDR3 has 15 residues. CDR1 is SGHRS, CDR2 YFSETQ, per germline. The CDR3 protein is CASSLRPSGGYEQYF. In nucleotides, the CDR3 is TGCGCCAGCAGCCTCCGCCCCAGCGGGGGGTACGAGCAGTACTTC.

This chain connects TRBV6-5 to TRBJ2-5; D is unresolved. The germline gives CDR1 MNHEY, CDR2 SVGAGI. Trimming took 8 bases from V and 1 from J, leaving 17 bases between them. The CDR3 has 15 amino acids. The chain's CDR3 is CASGPNPRPQETQYF. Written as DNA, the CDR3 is TGTGCCAGCGGCCCAAACCCTAGACCCCAAGAGACCCAGTACTTC.

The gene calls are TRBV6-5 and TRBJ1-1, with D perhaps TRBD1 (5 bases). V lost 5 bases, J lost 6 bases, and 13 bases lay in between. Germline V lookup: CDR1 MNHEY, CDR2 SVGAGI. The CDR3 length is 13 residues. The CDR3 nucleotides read TGTGCCAGCAGTAACACAGGAAGATCTGAAGCTTTCTTT. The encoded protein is CASSNTGRSEAFF.

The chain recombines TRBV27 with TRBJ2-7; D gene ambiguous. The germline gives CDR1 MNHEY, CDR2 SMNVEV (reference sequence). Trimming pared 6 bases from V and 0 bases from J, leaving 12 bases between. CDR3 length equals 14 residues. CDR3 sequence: CASSRDLDSYEQYF. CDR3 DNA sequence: TGTGCCAGCAGCCGAGACTTAGACTCCTACGAGCAGTACTTC.

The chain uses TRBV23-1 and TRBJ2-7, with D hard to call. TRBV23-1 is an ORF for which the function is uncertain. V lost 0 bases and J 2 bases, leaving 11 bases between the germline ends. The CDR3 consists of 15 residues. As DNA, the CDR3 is TGCGCCAGCAGTCAATCAGGCAGACAAACCTACGAGCAGTACTTC. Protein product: CASSQSGRQTYEQYF.

The DNA of the CDR3 is TGTGCCAGCAGTTCGCCGAGACAGGGTCTTCGAGGCTACACCTTC. Protein product: CASSSPRQGLRGYTF. The J gene is TRBJ1-2, the V gene TRBV27; 7 nucleotides align to TRBD1. Trimming took 4 bases from V and 8 from J; bases not matched to a gene: 13. Germline CDR1 and CDR2: MNHEY and SMNVEV (reference sequence). The CDR3 extends over 15 amino acids.